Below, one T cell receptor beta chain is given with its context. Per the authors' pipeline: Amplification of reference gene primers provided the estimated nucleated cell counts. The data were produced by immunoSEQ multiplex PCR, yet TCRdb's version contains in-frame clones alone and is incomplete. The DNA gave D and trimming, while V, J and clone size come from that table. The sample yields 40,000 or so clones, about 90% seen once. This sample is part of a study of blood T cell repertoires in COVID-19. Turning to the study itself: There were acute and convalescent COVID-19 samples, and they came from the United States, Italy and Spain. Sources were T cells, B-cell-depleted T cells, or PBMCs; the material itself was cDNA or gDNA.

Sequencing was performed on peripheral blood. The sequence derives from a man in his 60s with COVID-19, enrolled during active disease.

DNA for the CDR3: TGTGCCAGCAGCCAAGGGACAGATAATGAAAAACTGTTTTTT. Encoded protein: CASSQGTDNEKLFF. The chain uses TRBV4-2 and TRBJ1-4; D is perhaps TRBD1 (6 bases). From germline, CDR1 is LGHNA and CDR2 YNFKEQ. V was pared by 1 base and J by 4 bases, with 7 bases between. This CDR3 has 14 amino acids.